The source of this TCR beta chain is a study of tumor-infiltrating lymphocytes in primary liver carcinoma. Study-level results: Tumor region pairs outstripped tumor-adjacent and tumor-blood pairs in overlap. Significantly greater top-250-clone fractions characterized tumors relative to blood (p = 0.039).

The V gene's germline CDR1 is MNHEY and CDR2 SVGAGI. CDR3 length: 14 amino acids. V was cut by 5 bases and J by 4 bases, with 12 bases left in between. Out of unsorted whole blood came the blood RNA, and germline DNA was extracted as well. Among the patients, all had chronic HBV infection and none had been treated. Starting from approximately 470 ng of total RNA, TCR beta cDNA was produced with a primer in the constant region. It was through three nested multiplex PCR rounds of slightly modified ARM-PCR that TCR beta libraries arose. Researchers ran the first two PCR rounds for approximately 10 cycles each with TRBV1-TRBV30 forward primers and a C-beta reverse primer. TCRdb called the multiplex PCR reads again in MiXCR, with one record for every CDR3 protein. The table lists 150,000 to 200,000 distinct CDR3 sequences, about 60% of them singletons. This clonotype was detected only a few times. Its antigen is not known.

The specimen sequenced was peripheral blood. The V call is TRBV6-5, the J call TRBJ2-1; the D gene is possibly TRBD2 (6 bases). This clonotype was obtained from a man in his forties or fifties with primary liver carcinoma and hepatitis B virus infection. DNA for the CDR3: TGTGCCAGCAGTCCCCTAGCGAATTACAATGAGCAGTTCTTC. It yields the protein CASSPLANYNEQFF.